The clone carrying this T cell receptor (beta chain) has a count of ten or more. The junction departs from germline at one end; a sequencing error may be responsible. The data are from a study of T cells in Graves' hyperthyroidism and ophthalmopathy. Germline V gene sequence: CDR1 LGHDT, CDR2 YNNKEL (reference sequence). This CDR3 spans 19 amino acids. The study excluded patients with uncontrolled infection, other autoimmune disease, pregnancy or lactation. Diagnostic decisions used clinical symptoms, serum thyroxine and TRAb, thyroid ultrasound and orbital computed tomography. Regions amplified from RNA transcripts were the TCR beta CDR3 regions. The HTBI primer set was used in a first-round RT-PCR of the TCR CDR3. TCRdb reprocessed the multiplex PCR reads with MiXCR, giving one entry per CDR3 protein. The sample shows around 350,000 distinct CDR3 sequences, 13% to 15% of them seen only once.

The clonotype was recovered from a woman aged 30 to 39 with Graves' ophthalmopathy. The sample taken for sequencing was blood. The chain joins TRBV3-1 to TRBJ1-6; D is unclear. Here the CDR3 DNA reads TGTGCCAACAGCCAAGATAAGGCCAAGTCGGTTTCCTATAATTCACCCCTCCACTTT. Translation: CANSQDKAKSVSYNSPLHF.